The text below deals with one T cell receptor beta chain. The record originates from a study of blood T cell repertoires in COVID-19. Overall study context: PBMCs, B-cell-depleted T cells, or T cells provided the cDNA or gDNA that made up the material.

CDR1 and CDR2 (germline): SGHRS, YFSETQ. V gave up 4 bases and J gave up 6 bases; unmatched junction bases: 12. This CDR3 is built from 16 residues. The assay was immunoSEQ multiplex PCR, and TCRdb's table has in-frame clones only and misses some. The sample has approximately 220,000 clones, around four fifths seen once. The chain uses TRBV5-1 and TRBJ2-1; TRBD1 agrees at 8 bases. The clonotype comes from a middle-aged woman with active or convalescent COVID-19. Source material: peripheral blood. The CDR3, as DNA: TGCGCCAGCAGCCCGGGGGCAGGGGGCATGGTCAATGAGCAGTTCTTC. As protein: CASSPGAGGMVNEQFF. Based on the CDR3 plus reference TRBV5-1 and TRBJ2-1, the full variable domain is KAGVTQTPRYLIKTRGQQVTLSCSPISGHRSVSWYQQTPGQGLQFLFEYFSETQRNKGNFPGRFSGRQFSNSRSEMNVSTLELGDSALYLCASSPGAGGMVNEQFFGPGTRLTVL.